A selection of T cell receptor beta chains follows, all from one sample in a study of blood T cell repertoires in COVID-19. Clones were read by immunoSEQ multiplex PCR, and TCRdb kept only the in-frame ones, dropping some. The sample yields about 340,000 clones, approximately 86% seen once. The source material was PBMCs or T cells enriched from blood (not recorded which). These receptors originate from a woman between 35 and 50 years old with acute COVID-19. Both conserved end residues are part of each CDR3. The D gene is left open where the match is weak. Clone size, where shown, is once, few, many, or a class for clones that have expanded.

>.|.|TRBJ2-1|TRBV25-1
CASSRAGDNNEQFF
TGTGCCAGCAGTCGGGCAGGGGACAACAATGAGCAGTTCTTC
>TRBD1|few|TRBJ2-2|TRBV7-9
CASSRDRVITGELFF
TGTGCCAGCAGCCGAGACAGGGTGATAACCGGGGAGCTGTTTTTT
>.|.|TRBJ1-1|TRBV5-4
CASSLALAKNTEAFF
TGTGCCAGCAGCTTGGCCTTAGCCAAAAACACTGAAGCTTTCTTT
>.|once|TRBJ2-3|TRBV5-1
CASSLDRVSTDTQYF
TGCGCCAGCAGCTTGGACAGAGTCAGCACAGATACGCAGTATTTT
>.|few|TRBJ1-5|TRBV7-2
CASSLSLLSNQPQHF
TGTGCCAGCAGCCTTAGTTTGCTGAGCAATCAGCCCCAGCATTTT
>TRBD1|.|TRBJ1-1|TRBV5-1
CASSPRDSQGLNTEAFF
TGCGCCAGCAGCCCCCGGGACAGCCAAGGGTTGAACACTGAAGCTTTCTTT
>.|few|TRBJ1-2|TRBV3-1/TRBV3-2
CASSQGGYGYTF
TGTGCCAGCAGCCAAGGCGGATATGGCTACACCTTC
>TRBD1|.|TRBJ1-1|TRBV19
CASSIDVGQVSLRGRNTEAFF
TGTGCCAGTAGTATAGATGTAGGACAGGTCTCCCTCCGGGGACGGAACACTGAAGCTTTCTTT
>TRBD2|.|TRBJ2-3|TRBV5-1
CASSPRLAGGSTDTQYF
TGCGCCAGCAGCCCCCGACTAGCGGGGGGGTCCACAGATACGCAGTATTTT
>.|.|TRBJ2-2|TRBV7-2
CASSLVPLGRNTGELFF
TGTGCCAGCAGCTTAGTGCCTCTCGGGAGGAACACCGGGGAGCTGTTTTTT
>.|.|TRBJ1-1|TRBV6-9
CASSYNRVYEAFF
TGTGCCAGCAGTTACAACAGGGTTTATGAGGCTTTCTTT
>.|.|TRBJ1-1|TRBV6-1
CASSEAGRGSEAFF
TGTGCCAGCAGTGAAGCCGGGCGAGGGTCTGAAGCTTTCTTT
>.|.|TRBJ1-2|TRBV27
CASSKGDLGGYTF
TGTGCCAGCAGCAAAGGGGATCTGGGAGGCTACACCTTC
>TRBD1|.|TRBJ2-7|TRBV15
CATSRDLTSRTGKTYEQYF
TGTGCCACCAGCAGAGATCTTACTTCAAGGACAGGGAAAACCTACGAGCAGTACTTC
>.|.|TRBJ2-3|TRBV11-2
CASRTGRDTQYF
TGTGCCAGCAGAACGGGTCGAGATACGCAGTATTTT
>TRBD1|once|TRBJ1-6|TRBV5-4
CASSSRTGRDSPLHF
TGTGCCAGCAGCTCTAGGACAGGCCGTGATTCACCCCTCCACTTT
>TRBD2|once|TRBJ2-1|TRBV20-1
CSASLPGGGYNEQFF
TGCAGTGCTAGTCTTCCGGGGGGGGGATACAATGAGCAGTTCTTC
>.|.|TRBJ1-6|TRBV27
CASSTNRGGAALHF
TGTGCCAGCAGCACAAACCGGGGAGGGGCCGCCCTCCACTTT
>TRBD1|.|TRBJ1-5|TRBV4-2
CASSQRGQGVKPQHF
TGTGCCAGCAGCCAGAGGGGACAGGGAGTAAAGCCCCAGCATTTT
>.|.|TRBJ2-1|TRBV18
CASSGGTGDGQNEQFF
TGTGCCAGCTCGGGTGGGACGGGAGACGGGCAAAATGAGCAGTTCTTC
>.|.|TRBJ1-4|TRBV2
CASRTESATNEKLFF
TGTGCCAGCAGGACGGAGAGTGCAACTAATGAAAAACTGTTTTTT
>.|.|TRBJ2-5|TRBV20-1
CSASPREETQYF
TGCAGTGCTAGTCCCAGGGAAGAGACCCAGTACTTC
>.|once|TRBJ1-2|TRBV9
CATSNLGGGPYGYTF
TGTGCCACCAGTAATTTAGGGGGGGGGCCTTATGGCTACACCTTC
>.|.|TRBJ1-5|TRBV6-5
CASRNFGSGQPQHF
TGTGCCAGCAGAAATTTTGGGTCGGGTCAGCCCCAGCATTTT
>.|.|TRBJ1-1|TRBV6-2/TRBV6-3
CASSYRGGMNTEAFF
TGTGCCAGCAGTTACAGGGGTGGGATGAACACTGAAGCTTTCTTT
>.|.|TRBJ1-5|TRBV12-3/TRBV12-4
CASSLAGSQPQHF
TGTGCCAGCAGTTTAGCTGGGAGTCAGCCCCAGCATTTT
>.|.|TRBJ1-4|TRBV5-5
CASSLLPGDNEKLFF
TGTGCCAGCAGCTTGTTACCAGGCGATAATGAAAAACTGTTTTTT
>TRBD2|.|TRBJ2-1|TRBV2
CASSVVGLAGDEQFF
TGTGCCAGCAGTGTAGTGGGACTAGCGGGAGATGAGCAGTTCTTC
>.|.|TRBJ1-1|TRBV7-2
CASNSGMNTEAFF
TGTGCCAGCAATTCAGGCATGAACACTGAAGCTTTCTTT
>.|.|TRBJ2-5|TRBV11-1
CASSPAGRGETQYF
TGTGCCAGCAGCCCGGCGGGACGAGGGGAGACCCAGTACTTC